This T cell receptor (beta chain) was identified in a study of shared clonotypes between healthy human individuals. Study details: A donor's plate count was three for CD4 naive and three for CD4 memory; CD8 naive had two and CD8 memory one.

The CDR3 spans 12 residues. V was clipped by 10 bases and J by 0 bases; unmatched bases: 3. The germline V gene encodes CDR1 ENHRY and CDR2 SYGVKD. Notes on the study in general: Lower generation probabilities were found for non-shared clonotypes than for those shared by all four donors. Several donors held about 4.6% of naive CD4 clonotypes in common.

Some clones are missing from TCRdb's copy, which holds only in-frame ones; the method was immunoSEQ multiplex PCR. The data hold fewer than 3 million clones, with about 90% observed a single time. To note about this clone: Its antigen is unidentified. The sample holds other DNA sequences that translate to the same CDR3.

This clonotype originated in a man in his late teens or twenties in good health. Some clones in this sample may be carry-over from other donors' samples. The sample taken for sequencing was naive CD4+ T cells from PBMCs. Subset denoted: CD45RA+ positively selected. The chain combines TRBV10-3 with TRBJ2-7; 7 bases map to TRBD1. CDR3 coding DNA: TGTGCCACGGGGACAGCCTCCTACGAGCAGTACTTC. Protein sequence: CATGTASYEQYF.